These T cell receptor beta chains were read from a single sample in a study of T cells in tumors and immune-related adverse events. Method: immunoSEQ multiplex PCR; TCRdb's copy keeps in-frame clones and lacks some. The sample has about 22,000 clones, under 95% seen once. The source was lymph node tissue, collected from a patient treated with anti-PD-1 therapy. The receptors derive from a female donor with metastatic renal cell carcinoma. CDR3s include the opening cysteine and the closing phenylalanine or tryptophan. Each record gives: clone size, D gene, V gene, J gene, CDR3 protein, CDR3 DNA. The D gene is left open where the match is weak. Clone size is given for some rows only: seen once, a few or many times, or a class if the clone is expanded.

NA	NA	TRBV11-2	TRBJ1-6	CASSPEVRSSYNSPLHF	TGTGCCAGCAGCCCGGAGGTGAGGAGCTCCTATAATTCACCCCTCCACTTT
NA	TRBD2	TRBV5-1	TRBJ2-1	CASSLGGGGQHEQFF	TGCGCCAGCAGCTTGGGCGGGGGGGGACAACATGAGCAGTTCTTC
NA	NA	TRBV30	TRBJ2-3	CAWSQRADTQYF	TGTGCCTGGAGTCAAAGGGCAGATACGCAGTATTTT
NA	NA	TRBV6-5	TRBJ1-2	CASSPRALLGYTF	TGTGCCAGCAGTCCGCGCGCCTTACTAGGCTACACCTTC
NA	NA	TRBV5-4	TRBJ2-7	CASSLLNSYEQYF	TGTGCCAGCAGCCTCCTGAACTCCTACGAGCAGTACTTC
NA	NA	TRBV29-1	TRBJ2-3	CSVVPLAVSTDTQYF	TGCAGCGTCGTTCCATTAGCGGTTAGCACAGATACGCAGTATTTT
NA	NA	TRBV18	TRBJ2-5	CASSPQVDETQYF	TGTGCCAGCTCACCGCAGGTTGATGAGACCCAGTACTTC
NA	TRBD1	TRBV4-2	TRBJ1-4	CASSQRGQGPEKLFF	TGTGCCAGCAGCCAAAGGGGACAGGGACCTGAAAAACTGTTTTTT
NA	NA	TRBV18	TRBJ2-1	CASSPSRDNEQFF	TGTGCCAGCTCACCTTCCAGGGACAATGAGCAGTTCTTC
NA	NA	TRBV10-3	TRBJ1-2	CAITERWDRPNYGYTF	TGTGCCATCACTGAGCGGTGGGACCGACCGAACTATGGCTACACCTTC
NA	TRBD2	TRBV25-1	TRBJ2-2	CASIAGENTGELFF	TGTGCCAGCATAGCGGGGGAAAACACCGGGGAGCTGTTTTTT
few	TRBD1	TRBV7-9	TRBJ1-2	CASSSGQGYGYTF	TGTGCCAGCAGCTCAGGACAGGGATATGGCTACACCTTC
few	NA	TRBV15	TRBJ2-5	CATSRDSRETQYF	TGTGCCACCAGCAGAGATTCGAGAGAGACCCAGTACTTC
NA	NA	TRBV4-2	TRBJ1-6	CASSQDLFSPLHF	TGTGCCAGCAGCCAAGATCTGTTTTCACCCCTCCACTTT
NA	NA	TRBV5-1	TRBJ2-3	CASSHNGGGRVTDTQYF	TGCGCCAGCAGCCATAATGGGGGAGGCAGGGTGACAGATACGCAGTATTTT
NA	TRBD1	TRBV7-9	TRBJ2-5	CASSLRDRGWYETQYF	TGTGCCAGCAGCTTACGGGACAGGGGATGGTACGAGACCCAGTACTTC
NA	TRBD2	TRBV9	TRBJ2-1	CASSAYSAGGLDEQFF	TGTGCCAGCAGCGCCTACTCAGCGGGGGGGCTCGATGAGCAGTTCTTC
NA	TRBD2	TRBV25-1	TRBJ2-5	CASSPTSGSETQYF	TGTGCCAGCAGCCCAACTAGCGGGAGTGAGACCCAGTACTTC
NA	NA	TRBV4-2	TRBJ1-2	CASSQARGLGDYTF	TGTGCCAGCAGCCAAGCCAGGGGCTTGGGCGACTACACCTTC
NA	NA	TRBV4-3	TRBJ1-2	CASSQDPGRNYGYTF	TGCGCCAGCAGCCAAGACCCAGGGAGGAACTATGGCTACACCTTC
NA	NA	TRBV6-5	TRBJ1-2	CASSYFARNYGYTF	TGTGCCAGCAGTTACTTTGCCAGGAACTATGGCTACACCTTC
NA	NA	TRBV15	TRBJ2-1	CATSRDSWEHSYNEQFF	TGTGCCACCAGCAGAGATAGTTGGGAGCACTCCTACAATGAGCAGTTCTTC